This T cell receptor beta chain was captured in a study of cytomegalovirus exposure and HLA in healthy donors. Study-level points and caveats: TCR beta sequences reportedly predicted the HLA-A and HLA-B alleles of most subjects accurately. Previously analyzed data showed that most TCR beta V segments were productive at a frequency of about 87% or about 30%.

Looked up from germline, CDR1 is SGHVS and CDR2 is FNYEAQ. This CDR3 region has 15 residues. V lost 3 bases and J lost 4; bases outside the gene matches: 6. This PCR relied on a set of 60 Vbeta primers and 13 Jbeta primers. The data were produced by immunoSEQ multiplex PCR, yet TCRdb's version contains in-frame clones alone and is incomplete. The table has approximately 160,000 clones, about 64% seen once. A few counts support this clone. What it recognizes is unknown. Sequencing was done on a sample of PBMCs. The sequence came from a man in his fifties in good health and CMV-seronegative. The J gene is TRBJ2-1, the V gene TRBV7-6, with 7 nucleotides matching TRBD2. CDR3 coding DNA: TGTGCCAGCAGCTTGCGGAGCGGGGAGTACAATGAGCAGTTCTTC. This encodes CASSLRSGEYNEQFF.